These 10 T cell receptor beta chains came from one sample sequenced in a study of shared clonotypes between healthy human individuals. TCRdb's table, derived via immunoSEQ multiplex PCR, lists solely in-frame clones and lacks some. There are 2 million or so clones in the sample; 85% to 95% occur only once, and 0.1% to 0.15% lies in the top ten. The material sequenced was naive CD4+ T cells sorted from blood. The subset was: CD45RA+ positively selected. The origin of the receptors is a man younger than 35 in good health.

The rearrangement uses TRBV30 and TRBJ2-2; D is ambiguous. Germline CDR1 is GTSNPN and CDR2 is SVGIG (reference sequence). V lost 1 base and J 4 bases, leaving 13 bases between the germline ends. CDR3 length: 15 amino acids. The CDR3 DNA is TGTGCCTGGAGTGGGGAAGACATCCGCACCGGGGAGCTGTTTTTT. This gives the protein CAWSGEDIRTGELFF.

The rearrangement joins TRBV11-2 to TRBJ1-3; no definite D call. The germline V and J ends were trimmed by 5 bases and 9 bases, with 8 bases remaining between them. The germline V gene encodes CDR1 SGHAT and CDR2 FQNNGV. This CDR3 is built from 11 residues. CDR3: CASSLEATIYF. Written as DNA, the CDR3 is TGTGCCAGCAGCCTCGAAGCCACCATATATTTT.

In the case of this clone: Distinct nucleotide sequences in the sample also encode this CDR3. V is TRBV11-2 and J is TRBJ2-7, with D uncertain. The V end was cut by 0 bases, the J end by 4 bases, with 4 bases between. The CDR3 spans 12 residues. Germline-derived CDR1 and CDR2 are SGHAT and FQNNGV. The CDR3, as DNA: TGTGCCAGCAGCTTAGAAGGATACGAGCAGTACTTC. It is translated as CASSLEGYEQYF. The complete variable domain, with remaining parts taken from reference TRBV11-2 and TRBJ2-7, reads EAGVAQSPRYKIIEKRQSVAFWCNPISGHATLYWYQQILGQGPKLLIQFQNNGVVDDSQLPKDRFSAERLKGVDSTLKIQPAKLEDSAVYLCASSLEGYEQYFGPGTRLTVT.

The chain links TRBV5-1 to TRBJ1-3, with 7 bases fitting TRBD1. The CDR3 is 16 amino acids. The germline V gene has CDR1 SGHRS and CDR2 YFSETQ. J was trimmed by 2 bases and V by 2 bases; bases with no gene match: 7. The CDR3 spells CASSFTGVVAGNTIYF. CDR3 nucleotide sequence: TGCGCCAGCAGCTTCACAGGGGTGGTTGCTGGAAACACCATATATTTT.

V usage is TRBV28 and J usage is TRBJ2-7; no definite D call. With 1 base removed from V and 6 bases from J, the gap between germline ends came to 7 bases. CDR3 length: 12 residues. Germline V gene lookup returns CDR1 MDHEN and CDR2 SYDVKM. The DNA for the CDR3 is TGTGCCAGCAGTTTATCTGTAGGCGAGCAGTACTTC. This codes for CASSLSVGEQYF.

CDR3 coding DNA: TGTGCCAGCAGGGGACTAGCGGGGTCGACGCAGTATTTT. This gives the protein CASRGLAGSTQYF. The J gene is TRBJ2-3, the V gene TRBV2, with 13 nucleotides matching TRBD2. This CDR3 is built from 13 residues. Germline V gene lookup returns CDR1 SNHLY and CDR2 FYNNEI. V was clipped by 6 bases and J by 9 bases; unmatched bases: 3.

The gene calls are TRBV11-2 and TRBJ1-2; D is possibly TRBD1 (6 bases). V was pared by 0 bases and J by 4 bases, with 15 bases between. From germline, CDR1 is SGHAT and CDR2 FQNNGV. This CDR3 spans 16 amino acids. The chain's CDR3 is CASSLDQGIGSYGYTF. The CDR3 region has the DNA TGTGCCAGCAGCTTAGATCAGGGGATAGGTAGCTATGGCTACACCTTC.

In regard to this clone: Within the sample, other DNA sequences also encode this same CDR3. The rearrangement links TRBV5-1 to TRBJ2-7, with 8 bases matching TRBD1. Germline trimming cut 0 bases from V and 5 bases from J; bases unmatched to any gene: 4. The CDR3 is 14 amino acids. Germline CDR1 and CDR2: SGHRS and YFSETQ. The CDR3 loop is CASSLGQGINEQYF. The CDR3, as DNA: TGCGCCAGCAGCTTGGGACAGGGGATAAACGAGCAGTACTTC.

The chain couples TRBV5-4 to TRBJ2-7; D ambiguous. The CDR3 contains 14 residues. V lost 4 bases and J lost 5, with 16 bases in between. Germline V gives CDR1 SGHNT, CDR2 YYREEE (reference sequence). The CDR3 nucleotides read TGTGCCAGCAGCACCAGTTGGCAAAGGGACGAGCAGTACTTC. Amino acids: CASSTSWQRDEQYF.

CDR3 residues: CASSPRPGPGGNEQFF. CDR3 bases: TGTGCCAGCAGCCCGCGCCCCGGACCAGGGGGCAATGAGCAGTTCTTC. The rearrangement uses TRBV7-9 and TRBJ2-1; 7 positions match TRBD1. CDR3 length equals 16 residues. With V trimmed by 5 bases and J by 6 bases, 13 bases remained unmatched. Germline lookup yields CDR1 SEHNR and CDR2 FQNEAQ (reference sequence). The full variable domain, its missing parts supplied by reference TRBV7-9 and TRBJ2-1, is DTGVSQNPRHKITKRGQNVTFRCDPISEHNRLYWYRQTLGQGPEFLTYFQNEAQLEKSRLLSDRFSAERPKGSFSTLEIQRTEQGDSAMYLCASSPRPGPGGNEQFFGPGTRLTVL.